Below are 11 T cell receptor beta chains sequenced from a single sample in a study of CD8 T cells in ankylosing spondylitis. One entry per CDR3 protein results from TCRdb running MiXCR on the 5' RACE reads. The sample lists hundreds of thousands of distinct CDR3 sequences; over 9.5% were seen once. Their specific antigens are unknown. Regarding the study as a whole: Typical of ankylosing spondylitis blood, it appeared, was a TCR beta motif of fewer than ten highly homologous variants.

Material: blood, either unsorted or a sorted T cell fraction (not recorded which). The receptors stem from a male donor with ankylosing spondylitis.

This clonotype has at least ten counts. This sequence joins TRBV15 and TRBJ2-7; no definite D call. V dropped 5 bases and J dropped 5 bases, with 13 bases sitting between them. The CDR3 loop spans 13 amino acids. The germline gives CDR1 LNHNV, CDR2 YYDKDF (reference sequence). The CDR3 DNA reads as TGTGCCACCAGCCCCCCTGGGTCACACGAGCAGTACTTC. Translating gives CATSPPGSHEQYF.

As for this clonotype: One end of the junction is discordant with germline, which a read error may explain. CDR3 amino acids: CASSPSRGGETQYF. Written as DNA, the CDR3 is TGTGCTAGCAGCCCCTCCAGGGGAGGAGAGACCCAGTACTTC. The rearrangement joins TRBV7-7 to TRBJ2-5; D possibly uses TRBD1 or TRBD2 (6 bases each). The CDR3 runs 14 residues. Germline V gene sequence: CDR1 SSHAT, CDR2 FNYEAQ (reference sequence).

This chain links TRBV5-1 with TRBJ1-1, with TRBD1 matching over 9 bases. CDR1 SGHRS and CDR2 YFSETQ come from the germline V gene. Trimming took 4 bases from V and 3 from J; bases not matched to a gene: 7. This CDR3 is 15 amino acids long. The CDR3 sequence is CASSPDRGEYTEAFF. The CDR3, as DNA: TGCGCCAGCAGCCCGGACAGGGGCGAGTACACTGAAGCTTTCTTT. The variable domain in full, completed from reference TRBV5-1 and TRBJ1-1, reads KAGVTQTPRYLIKTRGQQVTLSCSPISGHRSVSWYQQTPGQGLQFLFEYFSETQRNKGNFPGRFSGRQFSNSRSEMNVSTLELGDSALYLCASSPDRGEYTEAFFGQGTRLTVV.

This chain connects TRBV7-2 to TRBJ2-4; TRBD1 matches 7 bases. The V segment lost 5 bases and the J segment 0 bases; nucleotides outside the gene matches: 7. CDR3 length: 16 amino acids. The germline V gene has CDR1 SGHTA and CDR2 FQGNSA. The CDR3 protein is CASSLYRGAAKNIQYF. The CDR3 DNA is TGTGCCAGCAGCCTGTACAGGGGAGCAGCCAAAAACATTCAGTACTTC.

This clonotype has a count of ten or more. This rearrangement joins TRBV5-1 to TRBJ2-1; no reliable D call. The CDR3 runs 13 residues. V was clipped by 3 bases and J by 14 bases, with 18 bases between them. Germline V gene lookup returns CDR1 SGHRS and CDR2 YFSETQ. The CDR3 protein is CASSSGSLEKEFF. CDR3 nucleotide sequence: TGCGCCAGCAGCTCCGGGTCCTTAGAGAAGGAGTTCTTC.

The CDR3 sequence is CASSQESEGGAYNEQFF. As DNA, the CDR3 is TGCGCCAGCAGCCAAGAGTCGGAGGGCGGGGCCTACAATGAGCAGTTCTTC. The chain is built from TRBV4-1 and TRBJ2-1; tentatively, D is TRBD2 (6 bases). V shed 0 bases and J shed 2 bases, with 14 bases lying between them. CDR1 is MGHRA, CDR2 YSYEKL, per germline. The CDR3 consists of 17 residues.

This clonotype was recorded a few times. The chain uses TRBV20-1 and TRBJ2-1, with 7 nucleotides matching TRBD2. Trimming removed 6 bases from V and 1 base from J; junction bases left unmatched: 12. In germline, CDR1 is DFQATT, CDR2 SNEGSKA (reference sequence). There are 16 residues in the CDR3. CDR3 DNA: TGCAGTGCCTCAACTAGCGTAGAATGGTCCTACAATGAGCAGTTCTTC. Amino acid sequence: CSASTSVEWSYNEQFF.

The chain combines TRBV13 with TRBJ1-4, with a weak D call TRBD1 (6 bases). Trimming took 8 bases from V and 3 from J, leaving 28 bases between them. Germline CDR1 reads PRHDT; CDR2 reads FYEKMQ (reference sequence). This CDR3 is built from 19 residues. The CDR3 sequence is CASSYHQGAPGEANEKLFF. CDR3 bases: TGTGCCAGCTCATACCACCAAGGGGCCCCAGGGGAAGCTAATGAAAAACTGTTTTTT.

This clonotype was counted between two and nine times. V and J are TRBV10-3 and TRBJ1-1, with D possibly TRBD1 on 5 matching bases. Germline lookup yields CDR1 ENHRY and CDR2 SYGVKD. The CDR3 consists of 13 residues. V lost 5 bases and J 8 bases, leaving 15 bases between the germline ends. The chain's CDR3 is CAISIRVWGEAFF. CDR3 coding DNA: TGTGCCATCAGTATCAGGGTCTGGGGGGAAGCTTTCTTT.

V gene TRBV6-2 or TRBV6-3 combines with J gene TRBJ2-3; 8 bases map to TRBD1. The germline V gene has CDR1 MNHEY and CDR2 SVGEGT. V shed 0 bases and J 5 bases; nucleotides not matched to a gene: 10. The CDR3 runs 17 residues. This chain's CDR3 is CASSYSSWTGTGDTQYF. In DNA form, the CDR3 reads TGTGCCAGCAGTTACTCCTCCTGGACAGGGACGGGAGATACGCAGTATTTT.

This clonotype was seen many times. V and J are TRBV5-5 and TRBJ2-7, with 14 bases identical to TRBD2. This CDR3 is built from 17 residues. The trim removed 0 bases at V and 0 bases at J, leaving 2 bases unmatched. Germline CDR1 and CDR2: SGHKS and YYEKEE (reference sequence). CDR3 coding DNA: TGTGCCAGCAGCTTGGGGACTAGCGGGGGGCGCTCCTACGAGCAGTACTTC. Translating it yields CASSLGTSGGRSYEQYF. Full variable domain (rest looked up from reference TRBV5-5 and TRBJ2-7): DAGVTQSPTHLIKTRGQQVTLRCSPISGHKSVSWYQQVLGQGPQFIFQYYEKEERGRGNFPDRFSARQFPNYSSELNVNALLLGDSALYLCASSLGTSGGRSYEQYFGPGTRLTVT.